The 5 T cell receptor beta chains given below trace back to one sample, sequenced in a study of tumor-infiltrating lymphocytes in oesophageal squamous cell carcinoma. TCRdb reanalysed the PCR reads using MiXCR and keeps one entry per CDR3 protein. Of almost 20,000 distinct CDR3 sequences in the sample, 40% were seen once. The specimen sequenced was blood. The receptors originated from a male donor with esophageal squamous cell carcinoma.

Details on this clonotype: A read error is possible here, since a much larger clone lies one base away. J is TRBJ2-7 and V is TRBV27, with TRBD2 identical over 8 bases. The end of the DNA aligns better with TRBJ2-1, so the J call may be wrong. The CDR3 contains 14 residues. Germline-derived CDR1 and CDR2 are MNHEY and SMNVEV (reference sequence). In DNA form, the CDR3 reads TGTGCCAGCAGTGCCTACGGGGGGGCCCGCGAGCAGTTCTTC. This codes for CASSAYGGAREQFF.

This clonotype was counted once. CDR3: CASSLTELGTQYF. CDR3 nucleotides: TGTGCCAGCAGTTTAACAGAACTCGGGACCCAGTACTTC. The rearrangement joins TRBV12-3 or TRBV12-4 to TRBJ2-5; D ambiguous. This CDR3 region has 13 residues. Trimming left V 2 bases short and J 7 bases short, with 11 bases between.

A single count supports this clonotype. This may be a read error, as it is one base from a much larger clone. V gene TRBV7-8 combines with J gene TRBJ2-1; TRBD1 agrees at 7 bases. CDR1 and CDR2 (germline): SGHVS, FQNEAQ. CDR3 length: 15 amino acids. The CDR3, as DNA: TGTGCCAGCAGCCAAAGGGACAGCTCCCACAATGAGCAGTTCTTC. This sequence encodes CASSQRDSSHNEQFF.

The gene calls are TRBV30 and TRBJ2-6; TRBD2 agrees at 7 bases. The germline V gene has CDR1 GTSNPN and CDR2 SVGIG (reference sequence). J was trimmed by 1 base and V by 5 bases; bases with no gene match: 2. The CDR3 contains 14 residues. The CDR3 loop reads CAWSAGSGANVLTF. CDR3 bases: TGTGCCTGGTCAGCGGGGTCTGGGGCCAACGTCCTGACTTTC.

This rearrangement joins TRBV7-3 to TRBJ2-7, with D perhaps matching TRBD2 (6 bases). With the DNA end fitting TRBJ2-1 better, the J assignment may be wrong. This CDR3 comprises 16 residues. Germline values: CDR1 SGHTA, CDR2 FQGTGA. The chain's CDR3 is CASSLMKRAGLDEQFF. The CDR3 coding sequence is TGTGCCAGCAGCTTAATGAAGCGGGCGGGGCTGGATGAGCAGTTCTTC.